The text below deals with one TCR beta chain. Generated by immunoSEQ multiplex PCR, the TCRdb table keeps only in-frame clones and is missing some. Of roughly 560,000 clones in the sample, about 84% were seen once. This record belongs to a study of shared T cell receptors in the human thymus. These data also formed part of another study, on human thymus T cells. This second study says: An apparent bias in V and J gene usage was seen in thymic and blood repertoires.

The source of this sequence is a boy in the first two years of life with a congenital heart defect. The sample was thymocytes.

The CDR3 nucleotides are TGTGCCAGCAGCCAAGACCCAATGACTAGACCGTACTACGAGCAGTACTTC. Its protein product is CASSQDPMTRPYYEQYF. The V gene is TRBV14, the J gene TRBJ2-7; a possible D gene is TRBD2 (6 bases). Germline assignment: CDR1 SGHDN and CDR2 FVKESK. Trimming took off 0 bases at V and 3 bases at J, with 18 bases between the two ends. The CDR3 covers 17 residues.